The present entry profiles one T cell receptor beta chain with its context. What it binds is unknown. Using a J-beta primer mix together with a sample-barcoded 5' primer, a second PCR was run for roughly 6 to 12 cycles. The template-switch adaptor, which had 12 random nucleotides, put a tag on each cDNA molecule. Sequencing of every sample gave 3 million or more CDR3-containing paired-end reads. TCRdb reprocessed the 5' RACE reads with MiXCR, giving one entry per CDR3 protein. The table includes approximately 350,000 distinct CDR3 sequences, more than 45% detected once. The data are from a study of blood T cells in healthy people across ages. Study results and limitations: Researchers said unsorted PBMCs prevented a conclusive naive versus antigen-experienced comparison.

The V end lost 9 bases, the J end lost 1 base, and 18 bases lay between the germline ends. This CDR3 is 15 amino acids long. Germline CDR1 is LNHDA and CDR2 is SQIVND (reference sequence). Isolation recovered at least 7 million PBMCs from every sample. What was sequenced was blood. The sequence came from a man between 60 and 75 years old in good health. The rearrangement joins TRBV19 to TRBJ2-5, with D possibly matching TRBD2 (6 bases). CDR3 in amino acids: CASSAGLVPQETQYF. CDR3 DNA sequence: TGTGCCAGCAGCGCGGGGCTTGTGCCCCAAGAGACCCAGTACTTC. Complete variable domain (other parts from reference TRBV19 and TRBJ2-5): DGGITQSPKYLFRKEGQNVTLSCEQNLNHDAMYWYRQDPGQGLRLIYYSQIVNDFQKGDIAEGYSVSREKKESFPLTVTSAQKNPTAFYLCASSAGLVPQETQYFGPGTRLLVL.